The T cell receptor (beta chain) under discussion was sequenced for a study of human T cells and chemical hapten exposure. In germline, CDR1 is SQVTM, CDR2 ANQGSEA. The V gene lost 4 bases and the J gene lost 0 bases, with 4 bases spanning the gap. This CDR3 has 11 amino acids. The library attached unique molecular identifiers to individual cDNA molecules. TCRdb passed the RACE reads through MiXCR, listing each CDR3 protein once. The table includes about 82,000 distinct CDR3 sequences, about an eighth detected once. Study-wide points: No change in TCRs above 1 in 1000 frequency was produced by DPC sensitization. Expanded TCRs created a significantly greater count of big CDR3 similarity clusters than controls did.

The sample's time point: patch test 3, about 24 weeks after DPC sensitization. This sample's treatment: therapeutic diphenylcyclopropenone sensitization with weekly scalp DPC. The study enrolled 18 to 70-year-old alopecia patients suitable for DPC. There are a few counts of this clonotype. Its target is not known. The specimen comprised whole blood, sampled in connection with sensitization to the hapten diphenylcyclopropenone (DPC). This TCR was sampled from a woman between 45 and 60 years old with alopecia areata. Some clones in this sample may be carry-over from other donors' samples. This chain uses TRBV29-1 with TRBJ2-7; D gene uncertain. The CDR3 DNA is TGCAGCGTTGGGTACTCCTACGAGCAGTACTTC. Translating gives CSVGYSYEQYF.